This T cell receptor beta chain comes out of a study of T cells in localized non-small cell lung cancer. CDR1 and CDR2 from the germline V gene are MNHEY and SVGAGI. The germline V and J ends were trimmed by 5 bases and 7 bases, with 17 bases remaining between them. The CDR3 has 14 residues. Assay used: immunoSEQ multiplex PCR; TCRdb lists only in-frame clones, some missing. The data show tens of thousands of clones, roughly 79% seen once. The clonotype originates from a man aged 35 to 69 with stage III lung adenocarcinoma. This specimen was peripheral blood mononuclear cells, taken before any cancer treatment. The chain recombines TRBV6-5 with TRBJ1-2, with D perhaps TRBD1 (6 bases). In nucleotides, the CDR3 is TGTGCCAGCAGTGCACAGGGCGGGGCGGGTGGCTACACCTTC. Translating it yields CASSAQGGAGGYTF.